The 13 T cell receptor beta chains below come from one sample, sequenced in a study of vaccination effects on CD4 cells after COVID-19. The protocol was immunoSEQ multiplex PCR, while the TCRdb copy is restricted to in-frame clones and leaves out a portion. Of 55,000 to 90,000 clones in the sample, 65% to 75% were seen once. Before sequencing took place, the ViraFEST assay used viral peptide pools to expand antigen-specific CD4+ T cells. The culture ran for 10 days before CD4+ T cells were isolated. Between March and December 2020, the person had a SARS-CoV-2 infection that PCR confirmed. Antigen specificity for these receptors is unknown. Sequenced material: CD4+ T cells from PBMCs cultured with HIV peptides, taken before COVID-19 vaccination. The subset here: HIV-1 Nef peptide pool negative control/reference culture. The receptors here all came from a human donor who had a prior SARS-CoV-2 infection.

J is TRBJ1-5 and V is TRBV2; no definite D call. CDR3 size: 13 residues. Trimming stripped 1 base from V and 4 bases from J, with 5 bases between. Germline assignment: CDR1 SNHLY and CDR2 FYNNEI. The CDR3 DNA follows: TGTGCCAGCAGTGAAGTACAGAATCAGCCCCAGCATTTT. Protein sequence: CASSEVQNQPQHF.

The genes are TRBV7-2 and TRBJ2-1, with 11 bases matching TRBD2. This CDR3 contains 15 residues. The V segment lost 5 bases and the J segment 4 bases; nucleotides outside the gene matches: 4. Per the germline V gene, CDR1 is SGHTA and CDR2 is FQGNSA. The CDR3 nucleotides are TGTGCCAGCAGCATACTAGCGGGGGTTTACAATGAGCAGTTCTTC. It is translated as CASSILAGVYNEQFF.

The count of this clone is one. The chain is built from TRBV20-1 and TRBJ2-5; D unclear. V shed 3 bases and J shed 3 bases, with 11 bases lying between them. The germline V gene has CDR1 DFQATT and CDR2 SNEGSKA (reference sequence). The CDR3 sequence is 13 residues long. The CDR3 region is CSASRWPKETQYF. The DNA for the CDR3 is TGCAGTGCTAGTAGATGGCCGAAAGAGACCCAGTACTTC.

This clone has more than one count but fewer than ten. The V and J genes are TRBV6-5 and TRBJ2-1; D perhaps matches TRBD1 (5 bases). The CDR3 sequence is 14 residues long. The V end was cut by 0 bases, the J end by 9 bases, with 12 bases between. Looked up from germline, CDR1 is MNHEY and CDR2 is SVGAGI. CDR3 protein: CASSYSKGLGEQFF. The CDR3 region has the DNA TGTGCCAGCAGTTACTCTAAGGGGCTGGGTGAGCAGTTCTTC.

The CDR3 DNA follows: TGCGCCAGCAGCCAAGCAGCTCTGTACCAAGAGACCCAGTACTTC. This translates into CASSQAALYQETQYF. The chain has TRBV4-1 and TRBJ2-5; D is undetermined. Trimming cost V 1 base and J 0 bases, with 9 bases left between them. Per the germline V gene, CDR1 is MGHRA and CDR2 is YSYEKL. The CDR3 runs to 15 residues.

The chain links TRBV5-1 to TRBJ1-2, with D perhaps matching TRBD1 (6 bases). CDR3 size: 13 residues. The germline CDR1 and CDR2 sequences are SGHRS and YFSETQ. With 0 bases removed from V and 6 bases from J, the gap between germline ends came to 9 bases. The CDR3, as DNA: TGCGCCAGCAGCTTGGAGGGGGGGGATGGCTACACCTTC. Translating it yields CASSLEGGDGYTF. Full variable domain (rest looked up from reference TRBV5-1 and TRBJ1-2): KAGVTQTPRYLIKTRGQQVTLSCSPISGHRSVSWYQQTPGQGLQFLFEYFSETQRNKGNFPGRFSGRQFSNSRSEMNVSTLELGDSALYLCASSLEGGDGYTFGSGTRLTVV.

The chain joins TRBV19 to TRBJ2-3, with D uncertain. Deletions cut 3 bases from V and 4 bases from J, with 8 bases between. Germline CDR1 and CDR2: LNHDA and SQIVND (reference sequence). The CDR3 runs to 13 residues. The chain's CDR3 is CASSIAVADTQYF. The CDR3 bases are TGTGCCAGTAGTATTGCAGTTGCAGATACGCAGTATTTT.

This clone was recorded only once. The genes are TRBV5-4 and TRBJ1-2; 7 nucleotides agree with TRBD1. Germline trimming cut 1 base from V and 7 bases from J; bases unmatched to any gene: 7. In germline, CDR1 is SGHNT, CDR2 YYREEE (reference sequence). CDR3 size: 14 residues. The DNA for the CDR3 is TGTGCCAGCAGCTTGTTTGACAGGGTGGGTGGCTACACCTTC. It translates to CASSLFDRVGGYTF.

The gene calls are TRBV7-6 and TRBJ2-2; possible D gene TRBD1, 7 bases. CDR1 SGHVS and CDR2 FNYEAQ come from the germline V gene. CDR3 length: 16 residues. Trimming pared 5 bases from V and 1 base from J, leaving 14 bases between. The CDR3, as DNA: TGTGCCAGCAGCGGGGCGGGACAGCGGAACACCGGGGAGCTGTTTTTT. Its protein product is CASSGAGQRNTGELFF.

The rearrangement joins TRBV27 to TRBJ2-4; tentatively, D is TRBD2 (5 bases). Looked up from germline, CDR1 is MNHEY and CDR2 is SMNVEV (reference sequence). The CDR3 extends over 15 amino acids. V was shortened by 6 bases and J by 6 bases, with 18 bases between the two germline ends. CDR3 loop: CASSKAPGNPNIQYF. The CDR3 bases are TGTGCCAGCAGCAAAGCCCCCGGGAACCCAAACATTCAGTACTTC.

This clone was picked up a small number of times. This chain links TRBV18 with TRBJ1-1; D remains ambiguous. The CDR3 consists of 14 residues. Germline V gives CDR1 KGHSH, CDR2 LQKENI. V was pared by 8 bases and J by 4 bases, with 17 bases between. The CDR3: CASRFLGSSTEAFF. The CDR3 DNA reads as TGTGCCAGCCGGTTTCTCGGGTCGAGCACTGAAGCTTTCTTT. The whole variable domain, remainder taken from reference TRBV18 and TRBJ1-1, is NAGVMQNPRHLVRRRGQEARLRCSPMKGHSHVYWYRQLPEEGLKFMVYLQKENIIDESGMPKERFSAEFPKEGPSILRIQQVVRGDSAAYFCASRFLGSSTEAFFGQGTRLTVV.

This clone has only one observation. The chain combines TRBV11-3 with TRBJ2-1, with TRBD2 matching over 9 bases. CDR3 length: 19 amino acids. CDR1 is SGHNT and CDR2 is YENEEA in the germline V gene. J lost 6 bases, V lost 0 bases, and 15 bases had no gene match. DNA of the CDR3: TGTGCCAGCAGCTTAGATCCCACTTTGGTAGCGGGAGATCTCAATGAGCAGTTCTTC. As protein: CASSLDPTLVAGDLNEQFF.

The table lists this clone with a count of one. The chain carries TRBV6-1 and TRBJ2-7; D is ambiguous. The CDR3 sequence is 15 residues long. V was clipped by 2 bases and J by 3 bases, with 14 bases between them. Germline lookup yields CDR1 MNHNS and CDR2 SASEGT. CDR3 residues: CASSESIRADYEQYF. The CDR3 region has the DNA TGTGCCAGCAGTGAATCAATAAGGGCAGACTACGAGCAGTACTTC.